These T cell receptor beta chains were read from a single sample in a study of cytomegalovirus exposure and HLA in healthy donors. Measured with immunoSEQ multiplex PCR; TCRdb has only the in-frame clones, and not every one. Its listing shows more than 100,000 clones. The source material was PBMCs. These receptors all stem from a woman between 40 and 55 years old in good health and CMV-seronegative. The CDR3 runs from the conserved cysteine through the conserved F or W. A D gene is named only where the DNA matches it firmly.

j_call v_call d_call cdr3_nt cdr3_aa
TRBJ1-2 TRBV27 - TGTGCCAGCAGTAGGGGTGGGGTCTTTGATGGCTACACCTTC CASSRGGVFDGYTF
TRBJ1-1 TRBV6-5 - TGTGCCAGCAGTTCCCTGTGGGCGGGGAACACTGAAGCTTTCTTT CASSSLWAGNTEAFF
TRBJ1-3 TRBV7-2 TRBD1 TGTGCCAGCAGCTCCCTCGGAATACAGGGGGTAGGAAACACCATATATTTT CASSSLGIQGVGNTIYF
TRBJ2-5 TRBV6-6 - TGTGCCAGCAGACCCGCCGGAGAAGCTGGGACCCAGTACTTC CASRPAGEAGTQYF
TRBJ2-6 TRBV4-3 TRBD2 TGCGCCAGCAGCCCCGCGGGGGGGCCTACCGGGGCCAACGTCCTGACTTTC CASSPAGGPTGANVLTF
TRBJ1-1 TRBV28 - TGTGCCAGCAGTTCCAGGGGAAACACTGAAGCTTTCTTT CASSSRGNTEAFF
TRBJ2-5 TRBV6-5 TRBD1 TGTGCCAGCAGGGGAGCGACAGGGTCAGGAGAGACCCAGTACTTC CASRGATGSGETQYF
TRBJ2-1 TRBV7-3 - TGTGCCAGCAGCCAAGACGGGACATGGGATGAGCAGTTCTTC CASSQDGTWDEQFF
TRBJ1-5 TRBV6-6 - TGTGCCACCGAGTACAGCTCGTACAATCAGCCCCAGCATTTT CATEYSSYNQPQHF
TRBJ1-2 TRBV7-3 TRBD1 TGTGCCAGCAGCCCCCGACAGGGGGTGGCCTATGGCTACACCTTC CASSPRQGVAYGYTF
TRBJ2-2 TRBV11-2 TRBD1 TGTGCCAGCAGCTCCATAGGGGGCCCCCGGACCGGGGAGCTGTTTTTT CASSSIGGPRTGELFF
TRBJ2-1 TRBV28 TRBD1 TGTGCCAGCAGTTCACACCCACCGGACAGGAATCGGTACAATGAGCAGTTCTTC CASSSHPPDRNRYNEQFF
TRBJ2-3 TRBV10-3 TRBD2 TGTGCCATCAGTGGGACTAGCGGGGGTACAGATACGCAGTATTTT CAISGTSGGTDTQYF
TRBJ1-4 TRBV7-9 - TGTGCCAGCAGCGCCCGGGGAGGAGGTGGTGAAAAACTGTTTTTT CASSARGGGGEKLFF
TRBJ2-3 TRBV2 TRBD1 TGTGCCAGCAGCGGACAGGGGACAGATACGCAGTATTTT CASSGQGTDTQYF
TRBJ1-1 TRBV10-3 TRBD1 TGTGCCACCCAAGGACAGGGGAACACTGAAGCTTTCTTT CATQGQGNTEAFF
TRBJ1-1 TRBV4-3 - TGCGCCAGCAGCCAAGTACAGGGCTGGACTGAAGCTTTCTTT CASSQVQGWTEAFF
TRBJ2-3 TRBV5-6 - TGTGCCAGCAGTCCGGGACTTCTATCCACAGATACGCAGTATTTT CASSPGLLSTDTQYF
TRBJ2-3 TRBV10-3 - TGTGCCATCAGTGTGCGGGAACTCACAGATACGCAGTATTTT CAISVRELTDTQYF
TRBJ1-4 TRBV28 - TGTGCCAGCGGAACGTACAGGGCAGCAACTAATGAAAAACTGTTTTTT CASGTYRAATNEKLFF
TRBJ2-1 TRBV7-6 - TGTGCCAGCAGCTTATCCCACCAGGGCCCCTACAATGAGCAGTTCTTC CASSLSHQGPYNEQFF
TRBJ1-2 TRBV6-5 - TGTGCCAGCACCTCCGTAGGGGGATATGGCTACACCTTC CASTSVGGYGYTF
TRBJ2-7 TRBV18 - TGTGCCAGCTCACCTCTGGACAGCGAGCAGTACTTC CASSPLDSEQYF
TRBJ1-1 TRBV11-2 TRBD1 TGTGCCAGCAGCGAAACAGGGGTCACTGAAGCTTTCTTT CASSETGVTEAFF
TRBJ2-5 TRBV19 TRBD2 TGTGCCAGTAGGGGAAGGGGACTAGCGGGACAAGAGACCCAGTACTTC CASRGRGLAGQETQYF
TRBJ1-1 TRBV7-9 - TGTGCCAGCAGCCCGGCGGGCTGGACTGAAGCTTTCTTT CASSPAGWTEAFF
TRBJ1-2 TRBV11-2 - TGTGCCAGCAGCTTAGCCGGAGGGACCCGGGGCTACACCTTC CASSLAGGTRGYTF
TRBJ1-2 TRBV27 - TGTGCCAGCAGTACAAGTGCAGGGGAGATGGGCTACACCTTC CASSTSAGEMGYTF
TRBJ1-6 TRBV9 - TGTGCCAGCAGCGCCCCGTCGGGAGGGGGAAACGGTTCACCCCTCCACTTT CASSAPSGGGNGSPLHF
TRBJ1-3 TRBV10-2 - TGCGCCAGCAGTGACCCCTTAAACACCATATATTTT CASSDPLNTIYF
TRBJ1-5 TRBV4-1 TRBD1 TGCGCCAGCAGCCAAGAGGGACAGGGGGCAAATCAGCCCCAGCATTTT CASSQEGQGANQPQHF
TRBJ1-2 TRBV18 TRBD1 TGTGCCAGCTCACCCCCGGAGGGGGCGATTTATGGCTACACCTTC CASSPPEGAIYGYTF
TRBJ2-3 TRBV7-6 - TGTGCCAGCAGCTTCTTTACAGATACGCAGTATTTT CASSFFTDTQYF